This T cell receptor (beta chain) is drawn from a study of cytomegalovirus exposure and HLA in healthy donors. Notes on the study in general: Subsequent analysis showed first-cohort TCR clusters tending to co-occur in 95 to 150 validation repertoires. There were some public TCRs occurring in many donors, but most TCR sequences were rare. The investigators catalogued some 160 TCR beta chains as cytomegalovirus-associated. Cytomegalovirus status, reportedly, was diagnosed with high specificity and sensitivity by the classifier.

About this clone: Its antigen is undetermined.

The data were produced by immunoSEQ multiplex PCR, yet TCRdb's version contains in-frame clones alone and is incomplete. Of under 200,000 clones in the sample, roughly 91% were seen once. The ends were cut back, 4 bases at V and 2 bases at J, with 13 bases in the middle. The CDR3 length is 14 residues. The germline V gene has CDR1 SGHNT and CDR2 YYREEE (reference sequence). The sequenced sample consisted of PBMCs. The rearrangement links TRBV5-4 to TRBJ2-7; maybe TRBD1 (6 bases). The origin of this receptor is a woman aged 18-29 years in good health and CMV-seropositive. The CDR3: CASSIDRSTYEQYF. The CDR3 DNA follows: TGTGCCAGCAGCATCGACAGGAGTACCTACGAGCAGTACTTC.